These T cell receptor beta chains were read from a single sample in a study of blood T cells in healthy people across ages. TCRdb itself ran the 5' RACE reads through MiXCR, one entry per CDR3 protein. The data contain 1.5 million to 2 million distinct CDR3 sequences, roughly 50% of them singletons. The sequenced material came from blood. These receptors were taken from a woman between 40 and 50 years old in good health. Each CDR3 is given with its conserved first and last residue. A D gene is named only where the DNA matches it firmly. Size is stated for part of the rows, as once, few or many counts, or as a class when the clone is expanded.

V gene,CDR3 length,D gene,J gene,clone size,CDR3 protein,CDR3 DNA
TRBV4-2,14,NA,TRBJ1-1,NA,CASSQDLAGVGAFF,TGTGCCAGCAGCCAAGATTTGGCGGGAGTAGGAGCTTTCTTT
TRBV27,13,NA,TRBJ2-3,few,CASRDGGVDTQYF,TGTGCCAGCAGGGATGGAGGGGTGGATACGCAGTATTTT
TRBV6-5,14,TRBD1,TRBJ1-6,NA,CASRPDRDNSPLHF,TGTGCCAGCAGACCCGACAGGGATAATTCACCCCTCCACTTT
TRBV12-3/TRBV12-4,15,TRBD1,TRBJ1-4,NA,CASSLQRGPNEKLFF,TGTGCCAGCAGCCTTCAAAGGGGGCCTAATGAAAAACTGTTTTTT
TRBV9,16,TRBD2,TRBJ2-1,NA,CASSAPTKAGVVEQFF,TGTGCCAGCAGCGCCCCTACTAAAGCGGGGGTGGTGGAGCAGTTCTTC
TRBV20-1,15,NA,TRBJ1-5,NA,CSASEGDKSNQPQHF,TGCAGTGCTAGTGAGGGGGACAAAAGTAATCAGCCCCAGCATTTT
TRBV20-1,14,TRBD2,TRBJ2-7,NA,CSAPTMTSPPTQYF,TGCAGTGCTCCCACCATGACTAGCCCACCCACTCAGTACTTC
TRBV7-2,17,NA,TRBJ2-6,NA,CASSLGHLGSGANVLTF,TGTGCCAGCAGCTTAGGCCACTTAGGATCTGGGGCCAACGTCCTGACTTTC
TRBV27,17,NA,TRBJ2-5,few,CASSSQSGGAAKETQYF,TGTGCCAGCAGTTCCCAGTCCGGGGGCGCGGCCAAAGAGACCCAGTACTTC
TRBV7-2,13,NA,TRBJ1-2,few,CAIARGADYGYTF,TGTGCCATCGCTCGGGGGGCGGACTATGGCTACACCTTC
TRBV27,16,TRBD1,TRBJ2-3,NA,CASSLSRGTGHDTQYF,TGTGCCAGCAGTTTATCGCGAGGGACAGGCCACGATACGCAGTATTTT
TRBV4-1,17,TRBD2,TRBJ2-1,NA,CASSQASGGASYNEQFF,TGCGCCAGCAGCCAAGCTAGCGGGGGGGCCTCCTACAATGAGCAGTTCTTC
TRBV6-5,15,NA,TRBJ1-5,once,CASSRTGSTLQPQHF,TGTGCCAGCAGCCGGACGGGTTCAACCCTTCAGCCCCAGCATTTT
TRBV6-5,15,TRBD1,TRBJ2-7,NA,CASSYSGTVTYEQYF,TGTGCCAGCAGTTACTCTGGGACAGTCACCTACGAGCAGTACTTC
TRBV6-2/TRBV6-3,14,NA,TRBJ1-4,NA,CASSFGTYGEKLFF,TGTGCCAGCAGTTTCGGGACATACGGTGAAAAACTGTTTTTT
TRBV6-2/TRBV6-3,15,NA,TRBJ2-5,few,CASSSQGAPGETQYF,TGTGCCAGCAGTTCGCAGGGTGCGCCGGGGGAGACCCAGTACTTC
TRBV5-1,15,NA,TRBJ2-5,NA,CASSSTQGSTETQYF,TGCGCCAGCAGCTCGACCCAGGGCAGTACGGAGACCCAGTACTTC
TRBV11-2,14,NA,TRBJ2-1,NA,CASSLVDGINEQFF,TGTGCCAGCAGCTTAGTGGACGGAATCAATGAGCAGTTCTTC
TRBV29-1,16,TRBD1,TRBJ2-3,NA,CSVRGVRDRATDTQYF,TGCAGCGTTCGAGGGGTCCGGGACAGGGCTACAGATACGCAGTATTTT
TRBV10-3,16,NA,TRBJ2-1,NA,CAISESRQGKANEQFF,TGTGCCATCAGTGAGTCCCGGCAGGGTAAAGCCAATGAGCAGTTCTTC
TRBV4-1,16,NA,TRBJ2-3,NA,CASCQERGPSTGTQYF,TGCGCCAGCTGCCAAGAAAGAGGGCCCAGCACAGGTACGCAGTATTTT
TRBV15,15,TRBD1,TRBJ2-3,NA,CATSKLSEGAGTQYF,TGTGCCACCAGCAAGTTATCTGAGGGGGCAGGCACGCAGTATTTT
TRBV2,14,NA,TRBJ2-7,NA,CASSEAREIYEQYF,TGTGCCAGCAGTGAAGCGCGGGAAATCTACGAGCAGTACTTC
TRBV6-5,13,NA,TRBJ2-7,NA,CASSYGERYEQYF,TGTGCCAGCAGTTACGGGGAGAGGTACGAGCAGTACTTC
TRBV2,14,NA,TRBJ2-1,NA,CASSATRVLSEQFF,TGTGCCAGCAGTGCGACTAGGGTTTTAAGTGAGCAGTTCTTC
TRBV20-1,16,TRBD2,TRBJ2-4,few,CSARLAGELAKNIQYF,TGCAGTGCCAGACTAGCGGGAGAATTAGCCAAAAACATTCAGTACTTC
TRBV9,17,NA,TRBJ1-1,once,CASNKMGSARSGTEAFF,TGTGCCAGCAACAAAATGGGGTCCGCAAGATCAGGGACTGAAGCTTTCTTT
TRBV28,16,TRBD1,TRBJ2-7,NA,CASSLNKDRGAYEQYF,TGTGCCAGCAGTTTAAATAAGGACAGGGGGGCCTACGAGCAGTACTTC
TRBV29-1,19,TRBD2,TRBJ2-3,few,CSVEPIWTSAELSTDTQYF,TGCAGCGTTGAGCCCATCTGGACTAGCGCGGAGTTAAGCACAGATACGCAGTATTTT
TRBV24-1,19,TRBD1,TRBJ2-3,few,CATSDFRKIGQDNTDTQYF,TGTGCCACCAGTGATTTCAGGAAGATCGGACAGGACAACACAGATACGCAGTATTTT
TRBV18,15,NA,TRBJ2-1,NA,CASSGQRGIGNEQFF,TGTGCCAGCTCAGGCCAACGAGGGATTGGGAATGAGCAGTTCTTC
TRBV5-6,12,NA,TRBJ2-5,NA,CASRTQGETQYF,TGTGCCAGCAGGACACAAGGGGAGACCCAGTACTTC
TRBV4-3,16,NA,TRBJ2-3,few,CASSPRKGGARDTQYF,TGCGCCAGCAGCCCTCGCAAGGGGGGGGCTAGGGATACGCAGTATTTT
TRBV6-6,14,TRBD1,TRBJ1-2,NA,CASREQTGARGYTF,TGTGCCAGTAGAGAGCAGACAGGGGCCCGGGGCTACACCTTC
TRBV24-1,15,TRBD2,TRBJ2-5,NA,CATSDPGTSWETQYF,TGTGCCACCAGTGATCCAGGGACTAGCTGGGAGACCCAGTACTTC
TRBV5-4,23,NA,TRBJ2-3,few,CASSFHRPSDIPPTQWLTDTQYF,TGTGCCAGCAGCTTCCACCGCCCCTCTGACATCCCCCCGACACAATGGCTCACAGATACGCAGTATTTT
TRBV5-1,15,NA,TRBJ2-3,few,CASSLSRTDTDTQYF,TGCGCCAGCAGCCTCTCCAGGACAGATACAGATACGCAGTATTTT